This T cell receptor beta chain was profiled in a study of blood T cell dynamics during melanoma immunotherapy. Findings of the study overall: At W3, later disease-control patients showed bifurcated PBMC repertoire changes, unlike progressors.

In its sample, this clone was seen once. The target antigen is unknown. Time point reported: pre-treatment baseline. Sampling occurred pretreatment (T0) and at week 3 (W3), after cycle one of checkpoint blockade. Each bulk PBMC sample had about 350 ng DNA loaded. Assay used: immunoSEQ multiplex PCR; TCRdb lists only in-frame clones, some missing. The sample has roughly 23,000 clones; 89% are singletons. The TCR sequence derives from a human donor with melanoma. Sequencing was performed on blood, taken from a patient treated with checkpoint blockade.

The CDR3 nucleotides read TGTGCCACCAGCAGAGGGGGACAGTCCTACGAGCAGTACTTC. Translating gives CATSRGGQSYEQYF. V usage is TRBV15 and J usage is TRBJ2-7, with TRBD1 matching 7 bases. This CDR3 has 14 amino acids. The V segment lost 1 base and the J segment 1 base; nucleotides outside the gene matches: 1. CDR1 and CDR2 from the germline V gene are LNHNV and YYDKDF (reference sequence).